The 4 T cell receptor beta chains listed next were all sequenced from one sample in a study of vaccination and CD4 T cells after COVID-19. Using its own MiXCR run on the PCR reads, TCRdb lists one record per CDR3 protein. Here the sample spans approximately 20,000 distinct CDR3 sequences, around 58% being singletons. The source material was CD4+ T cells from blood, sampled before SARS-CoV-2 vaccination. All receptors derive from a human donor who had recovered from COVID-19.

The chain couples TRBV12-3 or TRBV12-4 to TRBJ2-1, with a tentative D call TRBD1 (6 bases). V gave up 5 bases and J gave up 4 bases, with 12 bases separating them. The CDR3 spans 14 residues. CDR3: CASSGEGGYNEQFF. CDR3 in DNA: TGTGCCAGCAGTGGGGAAGGGGGTTACAATGAGCAGTTCTTC.

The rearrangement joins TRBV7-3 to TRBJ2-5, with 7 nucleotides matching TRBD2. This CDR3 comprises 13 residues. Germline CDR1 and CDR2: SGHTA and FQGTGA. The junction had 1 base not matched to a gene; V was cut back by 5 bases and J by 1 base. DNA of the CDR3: TGTGCCAGCAGCGCTAGCGGCCAAGAGACCCAGTACTTC. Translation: CASSASGQETQYF.

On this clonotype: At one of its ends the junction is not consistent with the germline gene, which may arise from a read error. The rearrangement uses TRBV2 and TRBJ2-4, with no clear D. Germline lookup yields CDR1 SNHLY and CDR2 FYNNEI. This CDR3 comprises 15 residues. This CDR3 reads CASREGRIAKNIQYF. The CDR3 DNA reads TGTGCCAGCAGAGAAGGTAGAATAGCCAAAAACATTCAGTACTTC.

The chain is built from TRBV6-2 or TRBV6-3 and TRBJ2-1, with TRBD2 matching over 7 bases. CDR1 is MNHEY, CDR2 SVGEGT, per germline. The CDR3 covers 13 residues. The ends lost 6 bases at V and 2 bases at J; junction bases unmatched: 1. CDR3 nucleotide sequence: TGTGCCAGCAGGGGGAGGGCCTACAATGAGCAGTTCTTC. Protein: CASRGRAYNEQFF.